This is a list of T cell receptor beta chains from one sample in a study of T cells after yellow fever vaccination. TCRdb reprocessed the 5' RACE reads with MiXCR, giving one entry per CDR3 protein. The sample records about 240,000 distinct CDR3 sequences, 3.6% being singletons. Sequencing was performed on PBMCs, taken 15 days after the yellow fever booster vaccination. These receptors originate from a man between 18 and 35 years old who received the YFV17D yellow fever vaccine. The CDR3 runs from the conserved cysteine through the conserved F or W. The order of the fields is CDR3 DNA, CDR3 protein, D gene, J gene, clone size, V gene. The D gene is left open where the match is weak. Only some rows state a clone size, as once, few, many or a class for expanded clones.

TGTGCCAGCAGTTACGAGGGTGACCACGAGCAGTACTTC | CASSYEGDHEQYF | . | TRBJ2-7 | many | TRBV6-5
TGTGCCAGTGGCCCGTTGTCGTCTAGCACAGATACGCAGTATTTT | CASGPLSSSTDTQYF | . | TRBJ2-3 | many | TRBV19
TGCGCCAGCAGAGGCGGGCAGAACACCGGGGAGCTGTTTTTT | CASRGGQNTGELFF | . | TRBJ2-2 | many | TRBV5-1
TGTGCCAGCAGTTTACCGGGACAGCGGGAGACCCAGTACTTC | CASSLPGQRETQYF | TRBD1 | TRBJ2-5 | many | TRBV28
TGTGCCTGGAGTGTACCGGGACAGAGCACAGATACGCAGTATTTT | CAWSVPGQSTDTQYF | TRBD1 | TRBJ2-3 | many | TRBV30
TGTGCCAGCAGCTTCATAGGGGCTGGGGAGACCCAGTACTTC | CASSFIGAGETQYF | . | TRBJ2-5 | many | TRBV5-4
TGTGCCAGTAGTATTGCCTATGAGCTCGACAGGGGAGGAGTAGTAGCTTTCTTT | CASSIAYELDRGGVVAFF | TRBD1 | TRBJ1-1 | few | TRBV19
TGTGCCAGCAGTTTAGGTACCAGGCCCTCCTACGAGCAGTACTTC | CASSLGTRPSYEQYF | . | TRBJ2-7 | many | TRBV27
TGTGCCACTGGGAAGCTTGCGAACACCGGGGAGCTGTTTTTT | CATGKLANTGELFF | . | TRBJ2-2 | many | TRBV12-3/TRBV12-4
TGTGCCAGCAACCCCGGGACAGCGCAGAACAATGAGCAGTTCTTC | CASNPGTAQNNEQFF | TRBD1 | TRBJ2-1 | few | TRBV7-9
TGTGCCAGCAGCCGACAGGGAGCGCACACTGAAGCTTTCTTT | CASSRQGAHTEAFF | TRBD1 | TRBJ1-1 | many | TRBV5-6
TGCAGTGCTAGTTCAGGGGGTGGTAATCAGCCCCAGCATTTT | CSASSGGGNQPQHF | TRBD1 | TRBJ1-5 | many | TRBV20-1
TGTGCCAGCAGCCCCGGGGCCAACGTCCTGACTTTC | CASSPGANVLTF | . | TRBJ2-6 | few | TRBV7-6
TGTGCCAGCAGCTTGGCCGGAGAGTCACCCCTCCACTTT | CASSLAGESPLHF | . | TRBJ1-6 | many | TRBV5-4
TGTGCCAGCAGTCACGACGGGAATAATTCACCCCTCCACTTT | CASSHDGNNSPLHF | . | TRBJ1-6 | many | TRBV5-4
TGTGCCAGCAGCTTGTCTGGGACGCAAGAGACCCAGTACTTC | CASSLSGTQETQYF | . | TRBJ2-5 | many | TRBV7-9
TGTGCCAGCAGCTACGGTATCAGGTCACCCCTCCACTTT | CASSYGIRSPLHF | . | TRBJ1-6 | many | TRBV9
TGTGCCAGCAGTTACTCCGGGGGGGTTGGCACAGATACGCAGTATTTT | CASSYSGGVGTDTQYF | TRBD2 | TRBJ2-3 | many | TRBV6-5
TGTGCCATCAGTGAGTCCTCTCTCAACAATGAGCAGTTCTTC | CAISESSLNNEQFF | . | TRBJ2-1 | many | TRBV10-3
TGCGCCAGCAGCCCCATTGGGAGGGAGGCTAATTCACCCCTCCACTTT | CASSPIGREANSPLHF | . | TRBJ1-6 | many | TRBV4-1
TGCGCCAGCGGGGGAGATAACACCGGGGAGCTGTTTTTT | CASGGDNTGELFF | . | TRBJ2-2 | many | TRBV5-1
TGTGCCAGCAGTAGAACGTCGGTCTATGAGCAGTTCTTC | CASSRTSVYEQFF | . | TRBJ2-1 | many | TRBV12-3/TRBV12-4
TGTGCCAGCAGCTTTTGGAGGGATACTGAAGCTTTCTTT | CASSFWRDTEAFF | . | TRBJ1-1 | many | TRBV9
TGTGCTAGCAGTCCGAGCGGGACCCAAGAGACCCAGTACTTC | CASSPSGTQETQYF | TRBD2 | TRBJ2-5 | many | TRBV7-7
TGTGCCAGCAGTTACTCGATAAGGAGTCTCACAGATACGCAGTATTTT | CASSYSIRSLTDTQYF | . | TRBJ2-3 | many | TRBV6-2/TRBV6-3
TGTGCCAGTACCTGGGTATCGCTCCCGAACACCGGGGAGCTGTTTTTT | CASTWVSLPNTGELFF | . | TRBJ2-2 | many | TRBV19
TGTGCCAGCAGCGCACTAGCGGATACGCAGTATTTT | CASSALADTQYF | TRBD2 | TRBJ2-3 | many | TRBV9
TGTGCCAGCAGCGTAGAGGGCAGCACAGATACGCAGTATTTT | CASSVEGSTDTQYF | . | TRBJ2-3 | many | TRBV9
TGCGCCAGCAAACCAAGTCGGGACAGGAGGAGCTCCTACAATGAGCAGTTCTTC | CASKPSRDRRSSYNEQFF | TRBD1 | TRBJ2-1 | many | TRBV5-1
TGTGCCAGCAGCCAGGACAGGGGGGTCGACAACATTCAGTACTTC | CASSQDRGVDNIQYF | TRBD1 | TRBJ2-4 | many | TRBV7-3
TGTGCCATCTCCAAGGGCCCGGCCATCGGTTCACCCCTCCACTTT | CAISKGPAIGSPLHF | . | TRBJ1-6 | many | TRBV10-3
TGTGCCTGGGTCGGCAGGGGTTTTGGAAACACCATATATTTT | CAWVGRGFGNTIYF | . | TRBJ1-3 | many | TRBV30
TGTGCCAGCAGCCCGGGACAGTACACTGAAGCTTTCTTT | CASSPGQYTEAFF | TRBD1 | TRBJ1-1 | . | TRBV12-3/TRBV12-4
TGTGCCAGCACCCCCGGGCGCGGCACCGGGGAGCTGTTTTTT | CASTPGRGTGELFF | . | TRBJ2-2 | many | TRBV2
TGCAGTGCGAGACGTCCGGGGAGCATGAACACTGAAGCTTTCTTT | CSARRPGSMNTEAFF | . | TRBJ1-1 | many | TRBV20-1
TGTGCCAGCAGCCAAGAACCGGTCTATCAGCCCCAGCATTTT | CASSQEPVYQPQHF | . | TRBJ1-5 | . | TRBV3-1
TGCGCCAGCAGCTTCGGCCCGGCGGGGGAGACCCAGTACTTC | CASSFGPAGETQYF | . | TRBJ2-5 | many | TRBV5-1
TGCAGTGCAACCGTAGCGGGGGTCCGGAGGGGAGATACGCAGTATTTT | CSATVAGVRRGDTQYF | TRBD2 | TRBJ2-3 | many | TRBV20-1
TGTGCCAGCAGTCTTAAACCGGGACAGGGGACCTACGAGCAGTACTTC | CASSLKPGQGTYEQYF | TRBD1 | TRBJ2-7 | many | TRBV6-6
TGTGCCAGCAGCTTGCGAAGAGAGGAGCTGTTTTTT | CASSLRREELFF | . | TRBJ2-2 | many | TRBV5-5
TGTGCCAGCAGTCGTCGACAGAACAATCAGCCCCAGCATTTT | CASSRRQNNQPQHF | . | TRBJ1-5 | many | TRBV12-3/TRBV12-4
TGCGCCAGCAGCTTCTGGGACAGCAATTCACCCCTCCACTTT | CASSFWDSNSPLHF | TRBD1 | TRBJ1-6 | many | TRBV5-1
TGTGCCAGCAGCTCCTTACACGGGGGCCGACTAGCGGGGTACGAGCAGTACTTC | CASSSLHGGRLAGYEQYF | TRBD2 | TRBJ2-7 | many | TRBV7-8
TGCAGTGCTAGAGATTTCCAGGCGGCTTCTTATCAGCCCCAGCATTTT | CSARDFQAASYQPQHF | . | TRBJ1-5 | many | TRBV20-1
TGCGCCAGCAGCTTGGTTCACAGGGGGCGGGATGAGCAGTTCTTC | CASSLVHRGRDEQFF | TRBD1 | TRBJ2-1 | many | TRBV5-1
TGTGCCAGCAGCGACAGGCGGGGAAATGAGCAGTTCTTC | CASSDRRGNEQFF | . | TRBJ2-1 | many | TRBV6-4
TGTGCCAGCAGCTTGGCCCGGCAGGGCGCTGAAGCTTTCTTT | CASSLARQGAEAFF | . | TRBJ1-1 | many | TRBV5-6
TGTGCCAGCAGCTTAAGGGGGTCCGACCCCTACGGACCTAATGAAAAACTGTTTTTT | CASSLRGSDPYGPNEKLFF | . | TRBJ1-4 | many | TRBV7-2
TGTGCCAGCAGTCTTACAGGGGGCGGCAATCAGCCCCAGCATTTT | CASSLTGGGNQPQHF | TRBD1 | TRBJ1-5 | many | TRBV7-2
TGTGCCAGCAGACAGGGGGAGGGAAAACTGTTTTTT | CASRQGEGKLFF | TRBD1 | TRBJ1-4 | many | TRBV3-1
TGCAGTGCTAAACGGGCCGGGACCTCCTACAATGAGCAGTTCTTC | CSAKRAGTSYNEQFF | . | TRBJ2-1 | many | TRBV20-1
TGTGCCAGCAGCGTCTCCGGGGGGCGGGGGGCTAACAATGAGCAGTTCTTC | CASSVSGGRGANNEQFF | TRBD2 | TRBJ2-1 | few | TRBV9
TGTGCCAGCAGCTTGACAGGGGCGGACGAAAAACTGTTTTTT | CASSLTGADEKLFF | TRBD1 | TRBJ1-4 | many | TRBV5-4